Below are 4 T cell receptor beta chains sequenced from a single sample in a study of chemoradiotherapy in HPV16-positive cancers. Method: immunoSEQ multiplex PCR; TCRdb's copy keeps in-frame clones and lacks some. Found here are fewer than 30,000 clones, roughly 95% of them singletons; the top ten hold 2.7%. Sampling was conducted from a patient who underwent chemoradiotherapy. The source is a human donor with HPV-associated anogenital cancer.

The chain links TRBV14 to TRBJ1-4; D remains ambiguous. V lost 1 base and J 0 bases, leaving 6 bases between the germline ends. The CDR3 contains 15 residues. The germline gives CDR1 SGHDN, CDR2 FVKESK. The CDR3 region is CASSQGGATNEKLFF. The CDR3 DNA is TGTGCCAGCAGCCAAGGGGGTGCAACTAATGAAAAACTGTTTTTT.

CDR3: CATPRGDTGELFF. In nucleotides, the CDR3 is TGCGCCACCCCGCGGGGCGACACCGGGGAGCTGTTTTTT. This chain uses TRBV5-1 with TRBJ2-2; D possibly corresponds to TRBD2 (6 bases). The length of the CDR3 is 13 residues. V gave up 9 bases and J gave up 3 bases, with 12 bases separating them. Germline loops: CDR1 SGHRS, CDR2 YFSETQ. Supplemented by reference TRBV5-1 and TRBJ2-2, the full variable domain reads KAGVTQTPRYLIKTRGQQVTLSCSPISGHRSVSWYQQTPGQGLQFLFEYFSETQRNKGNFPGRFSGRQFSNSRSEMNVSTLELGDSALYLCATPRGDTGELFFGEGSRLTVL.

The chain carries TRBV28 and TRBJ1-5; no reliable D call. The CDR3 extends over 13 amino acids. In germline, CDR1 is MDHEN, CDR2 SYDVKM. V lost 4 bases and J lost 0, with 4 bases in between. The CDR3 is CASSYYSNQPQHF. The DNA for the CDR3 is TGTGCCAGCAGTTATTATAGCAATCAGCCCCAGCATTTT.

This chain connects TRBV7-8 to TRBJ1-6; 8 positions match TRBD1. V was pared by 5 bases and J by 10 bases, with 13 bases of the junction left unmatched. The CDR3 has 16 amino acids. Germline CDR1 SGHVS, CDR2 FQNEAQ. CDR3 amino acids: CASSRYLDRGESPLHF. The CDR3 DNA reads TGTGCCAGCAGCCGATACCTCGACAGGGGAGAGTCACCCCTCCACTTT.